This TCR beta chain was profiled in a study of T cells in Graves' hyperthyroidism and ophthalmopathy. Study-level points and caveats: The blood repertoire included most of the expanded thyroid clonotypes above 0.001.

In its sample, this clonotype was seen many times. As yet, its antigen is unknown. Ophthalmopathy cases scored 3 or more on the Clinical Activity Score and 4 or more on NOSPECS grade, with duration below 3 months. Thyroid ultrasound, orbital computed tomography, clinical symptoms, and serum thyroxine and TRAb underpinned diagnoses. CDR3 length: 16 amino acids. J gave up 4 bases and V 5 bases, and 5 bases lay outside the gene matches. CDR1 and CDR2 (germline): SGHTA, FQGNSA. RNA transcripts served as the template for amplifying TCR beta CDR3 regions. A set of HTBI primers served as the primers for a first-round RT-PCR of the TCR CDR3. TCRdb independently ran MiXCR on the multiplex PCR reads; one entry per CDR3 protein. This table has 500,000 to 650,000 distinct CDR3 sequences, roughly 15% appearing once.

The clonotype was recovered from a woman in her 50s with Graves' ophthalmopathy. The specimen was blood. The gene calls are TRBV7-2 and TRBJ2-1; 13 bases align to TRBD2. CDR3 residues: CASSIWTSGSYNEQFF. The CDR3 DNA sequence: TGTGCCAGCAGCATATGGACTAGCGGGAGTTACAATGAGCAGTTCTTC.